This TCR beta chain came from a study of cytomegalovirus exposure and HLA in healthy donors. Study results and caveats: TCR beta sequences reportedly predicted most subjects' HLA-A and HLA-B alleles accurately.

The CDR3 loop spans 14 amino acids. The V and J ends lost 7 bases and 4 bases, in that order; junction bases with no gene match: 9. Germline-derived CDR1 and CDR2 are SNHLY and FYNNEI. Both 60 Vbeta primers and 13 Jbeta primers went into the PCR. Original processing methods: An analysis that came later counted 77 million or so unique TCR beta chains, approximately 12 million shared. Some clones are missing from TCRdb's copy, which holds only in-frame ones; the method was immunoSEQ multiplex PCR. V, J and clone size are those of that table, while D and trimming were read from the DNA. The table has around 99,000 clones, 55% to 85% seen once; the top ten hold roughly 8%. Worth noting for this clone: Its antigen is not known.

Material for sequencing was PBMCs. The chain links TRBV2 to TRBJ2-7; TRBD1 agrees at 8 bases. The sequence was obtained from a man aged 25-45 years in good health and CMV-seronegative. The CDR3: CASIARTGSYEQYF. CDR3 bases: TGTGCCAGCATAGCAAGGACAGGGTCTTACGAGCAGTACTTC.